The clone carrying this T cell receptor (beta chain) has just a few counts. Its antigen is unidentified. This entry comes from a study of T cell repertoires in cytomegalovirus infection. Looking at the study overall: Well-studied HLA-B-restricted CMV epitopes were used in the study alongside recently identified HLA-C-restricted ones. Study findings and constraints: In two of eight donors, the top clonotype was HLA-C-restricted CMV-specific. Identification of carriers of CMV plus the relevant HLA was achieved through cumulative public TCR beta family frequency.

TCRdb recomputed calls from the reads with MiXCR, one row per CDR3 protein. The sample lists 200,000 or so distinct CDR3 sequences, 35% to 40% occurring once. Here the sequenced sample was CD8+ T cells from cultured PBMCs, taken from culture after CMV antigen stimulation. The sequence was collected from a human donor in good health (CMV status not recorded). Some clones in this sample may be carry-over from other donors' samples.

The CDR3 loop is CASSLALGTGNTGELFF. The CDR3 DNA reads as TGTGCCAGCAGCTTAGCGTTAGGGACAGGGAACACCGGGGAGCTGTTTTTT. The V gene is TRBV7-2, the J gene TRBJ2-2; TRBD1 agrees at 8 bases. J was trimmed by 1 base and V by 0 bases; bases with no gene match: 4. This CDR3 has 17 residues. In germline, CDR1 is SGHTA, CDR2 FQGNSA.